This entry is about one T cell receptor beta chain. These data are taken from a study of blood T cell repertoires in COVID-19. About the research overall: Collection of acute and convalescent COVID-19 samples took place in the United States, Italy and Spain. Nucleic acid was either cDNA or gDNA, and it came from T cells, B-cell-depleted T cells, or PBMCs.

Produced via immunoSEQ multiplex PCR; TCRdb's table is partial and in-frame only. The sample shows tens of thousands of clones, approximately 86% of them seen only once. V gave up 4 bases and J gave up 6 bases; unmatched junction bases: 6. The CDR3 is made up of 14 amino acids. CDR1 is LNHDA and CDR2 is SQIVND in the germline V gene (reference sequence). The clonotype originates from a man aged 60 to 69 with acute or convalescent COVID-19. Material: peripheral blood. V is TRBV19 and J is TRBJ1-5, with 7 bases matching TRBD1. The CDR3 loop is CASSTPDRIQPQHF. CDR3 coding DNA: TGTGCCAGTAGTACGCCGGACAGGATTCAGCCCCAGCATTTT.